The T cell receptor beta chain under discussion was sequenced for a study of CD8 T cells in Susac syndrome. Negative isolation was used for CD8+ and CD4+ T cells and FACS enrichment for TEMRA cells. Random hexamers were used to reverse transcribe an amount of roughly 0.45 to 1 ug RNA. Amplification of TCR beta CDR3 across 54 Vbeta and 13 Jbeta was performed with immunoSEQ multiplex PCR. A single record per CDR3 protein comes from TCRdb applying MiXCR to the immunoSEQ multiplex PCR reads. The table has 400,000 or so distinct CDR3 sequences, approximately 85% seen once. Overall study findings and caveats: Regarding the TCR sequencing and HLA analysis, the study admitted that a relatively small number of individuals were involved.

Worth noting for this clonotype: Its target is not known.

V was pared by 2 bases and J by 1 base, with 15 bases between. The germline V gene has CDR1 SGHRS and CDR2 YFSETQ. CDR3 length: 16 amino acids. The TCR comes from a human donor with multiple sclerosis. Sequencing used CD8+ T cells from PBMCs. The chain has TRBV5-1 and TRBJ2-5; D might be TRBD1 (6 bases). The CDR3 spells CASSFGIGGFQETQYF. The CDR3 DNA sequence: TGCGCCAGCAGCTTCGGGATAGGGGGATTCCAAGAGACCCAGTACTTC.